Listed below are T cell receptor beta chains from one sample, sequenced in a study of blood T cell repertoires in COVID-19. The data were produced by immunoSEQ multiplex PCR, yet TCRdb's version contains in-frame clones alone and is incomplete. The sample has about 140,000 clones; almost 80% are singletons. Sequenced input: PBMCs or T cells enriched from blood (not recorded which). These receptors all stem from a woman aged 45-60 years who had recovered from COVID-19. CDR3s include the opening cysteine and the closing phenylalanine or tryptophan. Fields, in order: clone size, D gene, J gene, V gene, CDR3 DNA, CDR3 protein. The D gene is left open where the match is weak. The size of a clone is reported for some rows only, either as once, few or many, or as a class for expanded clones.

NA TRBD2 TRBJ2-5 TRBV19 TGTGCCAGTAGTATATTGGCTAGCGGAGGGGAGACCCAGTACTTC CASSILASGGETQYF
NA TRBD2 TRBJ2-1 TRBV24-1 TGTGCCACCAGTGATCCTAGCGGTAGGGTCAATGAGCAGTTCTTC CATSDPSGRVNEQFF
NA TRBD1 TRBJ2-1 TRBV9 TGTGCCAGCAGCGTTCGACAGGGGGCCTACAATGAGCAGTTCTTC CASSVRQGAYNEQFF
NA TRBD1 TRBJ2-7 TRBV27 TGTGCCAGCAGTCCAGAGACCGGGACAGAGGGATCCTACGAGCAGTACTTC CASSPETGTEGSYEQYF
NA TRBD1 TRBJ1-6 TRBV28 TGTGCCAGCAGTTCCCCTGGAGACAGGGGATACAATTCACCCCTCCACTTT CASSSPGDRGYNSPLHF
NA TRBD1 TRBJ1-3 TRBV10-1 TGCGCCAGCAGTGACCCGGGACAGCCTGGAAACACCATATATTTT CASSDPGQPGNTIYF
few NA TRBJ1-5 TRBV24-1 TGTGCCACCAGACAGGCCAGCAATCAGCCCCAGCATTTT CATRQASNQPQHF
NA NA TRBJ1-4 TRBV11-1 TGTGCCAGCAGCTTTCGACCCGCTAGAGGGGAAAAACTGTTTTTT CASSFRPARGEKLFF
NA TRBD1 TRBJ2-4 TRBV6-1 TGTGCCAGCAGTGAGCCAGGACAGGGCGGAAACATTCAGTACTTC CASSEPGQGGNIQYF
once TRBD2 TRBJ2-7 TRBV3-1/TRBV3-2 TGTGCCAGCAGCATTCACTCCGCGGGGGGGCTTCCCGAGCAGTACTTC CASSIHSAGGLPEQYF
NA TRBD2 TRBJ2-5 TRBV9 TGTGCCAGCAGCGTAGGCGGCGGGACTAACCAAGAGACCCAGTACTTC CASSVGGGTNQETQYF
few NA TRBJ1-2 TRBV30 TGTGCCTGGACCTTCGGGGGGGCAGGTTCGGGTCCCTTCTATGGCTACACCTTC CAWTFGGAGSGPFYGYTF
NA NA TRBJ2-7 TRBV27 TGTGCCAGCAGTTTTCTCCCTAGTGGCCCCTACGAGCAGTACTTC CASSFLPSGPYEQYF
NA TRBD1 TRBJ1-4 TRBV20-1 TGCAGTGCTAGTCGGGACAGGGGAGAGTCGGAACTGTTTTTT CSASRDRGESELFF
NA NA TRBJ2-1 TRBV11-3 TGTGCCAGCAGTGTAGCAGGGTACAATGAGCAGTTCTTC CASSVAGYNEQFF
few TRBD1 TRBJ1-6 TRBV19 TGTGCCAGTAGTCCCGGACAGGGTCAGAGAAATTCACCCCTCCACTTT CASSPGQGQRNSPLHF
NA TRBD2 TRBJ2-7 TRBV2 TGTGCCAGCAGCGCCCTTAGCGGGAGTCGGTACGAGCAGTACTTC CASSALSGSRYEQYF
NA TRBD1 TRBJ2-2 TRBV12-3/TRBV12-4 TGTGCCAGCGGGACAGGGGGACTCGGGGAGCTGTTTTTT CASGTGGLGELFF
NA NA TRBJ2-2 TRBV4-1 TGCGCCAGCAGCCAGACCGGGACTTACACCGGGGAGCTGTTTTTT CASSQTGTYTGELFF
few NA TRBJ1-2 TRBV7-9 TGTGCCAGCAGCTCCCTGGGGCGTACCGGCTACACCTTC CASSSLGRTGYTF
NA TRBD2 TRBJ2-1 TRBV10-1 TGCGCCAGCAGCGGCGGGAGCCTCTCCTACAATGAGCAGTTCTTC CASSGGSLSYNEQFF
NA TRBD1 TRBJ2-7 TRBV5-5 TGTGCCAGCAGCTTGTTGGCAGGGGGTCGGTACGAGCAGTACTTC CASSLLAGGRYEQYF
NA TRBD1 TRBJ1-1 TRBV3-1/TRBV3-2 TGTGCCAGCAGCGGGGGACAGGGGGGGACTGAAGCTTTCTTT CASSGGQGGTEAFF
NA TRBD1 TRBJ1-1 TRBV6-5 TGTGCCAGCAGTTACAAGGCAGGGGGAACGACTGAAGCTTTCTTT CASSYKAGGTTEAFF
NA NA TRBJ1-1 TRBV7-9 TGTGCCAGCAGCTTAATGGGGCCCGGGACAACTGAAGCTTTCTTT CASSLMGPGTTEAFF
few NA TRBJ2-2 TRBV10-3 TGTGCCATCAGTGAGATAGCCACCGGGGAGCTGTTTTTT CAISEIATGELFF
NA NA TRBJ1-1 TRBV4-1 TGCGCCAGCAGATTATCGGGAAACACTGAAGCTTTCTTT CASRLSGNTEAFF
NA TRBD1 TRBJ1-2 TRBV5-1 TGCGCCAGCAGACCTGGGACAGCCCCTGGCTACACCTTC CASRPGTAPGYTF
NA TRBD2 TRBJ2-1 TRBV27 TGTGCCAGCAGTCAAGCGGGAGTCACCTACAATGAGCAGTTCTTC CASSQAGVTYNEQFF
NA TRBD1 TRBJ1-5 TRBV6-5 TGTGCCAGCATTGGGACAGGGCGGGGTCAGCCCCAGCATTTT CASIGTGRGQPQHF
once NA TRBJ2-5 TRBV28 TGTGCCACCCGACTAGATGAAGAGACCCAGTACTTC CATRLDEETQYF
NA TRBD1 TRBJ1-4 TRBV10-1 TGCGCCAGCAGTGAGTCGACGACAGGGAATGAAAAACTGTTTTTT CASSESTTGNEKLFF
once TRBD2 TRBJ2-5 TRBV9 TGTGCCAGCAGCGAAGAAGCGGGGGGGCGAGAGACCCAGTACTTC CASSEEAGGRETQYF
NA NA TRBJ2-7 TRBV6-5 TGTGCCAGCAGTTACTCAGGGGATGAGCAGTACTTC CASSYSGDEQYF
NA TRBD2 TRBJ2-2 TRBV5-1 TGCGCCAGCAGCTTGGAAGGGGCTAGCGGGACGTTCACCGGGGAGCTGTTTTTT CASSLEGASGTFTGELFF
NA TRBD2 TRBJ2-3 TRBV2 TGTGCCAGCAGTCCTGGGGTACAGCGGGGCCGCACAGATACGCAGTATTTT CASSPGVQRGRTDTQYF
few TRBD1 TRBJ1-5 TRBV2 TGTGCCAGCAGGTCGCGGAGGGGACAGGGACTAGGGCAGCCCCAGCATTTT CASRSRRGQGLGQPQHF
NA NA TRBJ2-3 TRBV9 TGTGCCAGCAGCGTAGATCGCGGGGTGGCAGATACGCAGTATTTT CASSVDRGVADTQYF
NA TRBD2 TRBJ2-1 TRBV28 TGTGCCAGCAGTCCGGCGGGTAGCGGGTACAATGAGCAGTTCTTC CASSPAGSGYNEQFF
NA NA TRBJ1-1 TRBV7-7 TGTGCTAGCAGCTTGCAGGAGAACACTGAAGCTTTCTTT CASSLQENTEAFF
NA NA TRBJ1-6 TRBV11-1 TGTGCCAGCAGCTTAGCGGGCGGGGCCGCTAATTCACCCCTCCACTTT CASSLAGGAANSPLHF
once TRBD1 TRBJ1-2 TRBV28 TGTGCCAGCACCCGGTACAGGGGCGGCTACACCTTC CASTRYRGGYTF
NA NA TRBJ2-2 TRBV24-1 TGTGCCACCAGTATTAGTTCCGGGGAGCTGTTTTTT CATSISSGELFF
NA TRBD1 TRBJ2-7 TRBV19 TGTGCCAGTAGTAGTTCGGGGACAGGGAGTGACGAGCAGTACTTC CASSSSGTGSDEQYF
NA NA TRBJ1-1 TRBV7-3 TGTGCCAGCAGCCTCACCTCCGGGATAAACACTGAAGCTTTCTTT CASSLTSGINTEAFF
NA NA TRBJ2-3 TRBV7-2 TGTGCCAGCACCGAACAAAGATTGCATCATACGCAGTATTTT CASTEQRLHHTQYF
NA NA TRBJ2-5 TRBV5-1 TGCGCCAGCAGCTTGGAAACAGGATACCAAGAGACCCAGTACTTC CASSLETGYQETQYF
NA TRBD2 TRBJ2-1 TRBV27 TGTGCCAGCAGTTTATCCCCCGGACTAGCGGGAGATGAGCAGTTCTTC CASSLSPGLAGDEQFF
NA NA TRBJ1-1 TRBV3-1/TRBV3-2 TGTGCCAGCAGCCAAGACCCCTTCGAAGCTTTCTTT CASSQDPFEAFF
NA TRBD1 TRBJ1-6 TRBV19 TGTGCCAGTAGTATGGTTCGGGACAGGGATTCACCCCTCCACTTT CASSMVRDRDSPLHF
NA NA TRBJ1-5 TRBV27 TGTGCCAGCAGTTTATTTGGAGACCTTAGCAATCAGCCCCAGCATTTT CASSLFGDLSNQPQHF